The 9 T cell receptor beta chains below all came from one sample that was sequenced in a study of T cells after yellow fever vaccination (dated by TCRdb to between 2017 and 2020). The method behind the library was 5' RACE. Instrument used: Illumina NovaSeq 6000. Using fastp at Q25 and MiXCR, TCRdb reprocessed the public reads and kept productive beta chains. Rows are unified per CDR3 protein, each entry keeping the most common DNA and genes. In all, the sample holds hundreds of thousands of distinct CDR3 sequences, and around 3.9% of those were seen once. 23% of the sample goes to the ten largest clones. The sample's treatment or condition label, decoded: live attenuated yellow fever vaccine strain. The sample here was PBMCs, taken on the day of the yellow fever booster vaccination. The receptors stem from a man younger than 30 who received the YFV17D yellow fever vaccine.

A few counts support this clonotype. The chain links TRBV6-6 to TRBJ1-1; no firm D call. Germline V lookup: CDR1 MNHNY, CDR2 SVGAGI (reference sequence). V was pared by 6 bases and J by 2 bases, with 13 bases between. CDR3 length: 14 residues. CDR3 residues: CASSSVGVNTEAFF. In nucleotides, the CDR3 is TGTGCCAGCAGCTCCGTCGGGGTCAACACTGAAGCTTTCTTT.

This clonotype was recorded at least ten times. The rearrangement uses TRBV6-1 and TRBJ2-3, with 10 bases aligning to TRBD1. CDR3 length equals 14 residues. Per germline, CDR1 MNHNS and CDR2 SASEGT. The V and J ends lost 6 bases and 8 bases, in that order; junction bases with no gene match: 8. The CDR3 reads CASRAGTGEGTQYF. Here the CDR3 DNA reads TGTGCCAGCAGAGCCGGGACAGGGGAAGGTACGCAGTATTTT.

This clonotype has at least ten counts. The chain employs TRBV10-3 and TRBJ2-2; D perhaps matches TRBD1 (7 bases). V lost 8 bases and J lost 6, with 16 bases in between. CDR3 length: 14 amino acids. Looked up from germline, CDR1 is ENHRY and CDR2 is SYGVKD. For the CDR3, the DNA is TGTGCCATCGGGGGGACAGAAAGGCCCGGGGAGCTGTTTTTT. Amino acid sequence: CAIGGTERPGELFF.

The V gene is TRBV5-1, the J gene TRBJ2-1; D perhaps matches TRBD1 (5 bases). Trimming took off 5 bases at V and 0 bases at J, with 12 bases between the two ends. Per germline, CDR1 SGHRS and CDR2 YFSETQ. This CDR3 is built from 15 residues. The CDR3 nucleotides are TGCGCCAGCAGTTCGGACACCCGCTCCTACAATGAGCAGTTCTTC. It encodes CASSSDTRSYNEQFF. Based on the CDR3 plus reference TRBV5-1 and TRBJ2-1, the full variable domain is KAGVTQTPRYLIKTRGQQVTLSCSPISGHRSVSWYQQTPGQGLQFLFEYFSETQRNKGNFPGRFSGRQFSNSRSEMNVSTLELGDSALYLCASSSDTRSYNEQFFGPGTRLTVL.

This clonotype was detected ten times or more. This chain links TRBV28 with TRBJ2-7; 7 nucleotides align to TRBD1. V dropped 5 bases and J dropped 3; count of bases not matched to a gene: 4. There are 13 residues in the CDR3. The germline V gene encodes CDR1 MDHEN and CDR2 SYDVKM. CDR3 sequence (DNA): TGTGCCAGCAGTCTAAGACAGGGCTACGAGCAGTACGTC. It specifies CASSLRQGYEQYV.

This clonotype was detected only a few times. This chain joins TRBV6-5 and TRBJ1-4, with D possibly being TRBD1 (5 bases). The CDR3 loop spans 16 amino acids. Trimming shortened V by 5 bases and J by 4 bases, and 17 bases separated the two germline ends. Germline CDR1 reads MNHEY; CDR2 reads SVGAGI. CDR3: CASSPEGRDGNEKLFF. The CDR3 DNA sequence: TGTGCCAGCAGTCCGGAGGGCCGGGACGGTAATGAAAAACTGTTTTTT.

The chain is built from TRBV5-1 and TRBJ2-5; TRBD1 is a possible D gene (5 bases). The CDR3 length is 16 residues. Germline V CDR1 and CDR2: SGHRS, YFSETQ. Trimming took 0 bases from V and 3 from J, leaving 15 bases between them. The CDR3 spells CASSLGGRWGEETQYF. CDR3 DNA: TGCGCCAGCAGCTTGGGGGGTAGGTGGGGCGAAGAGACCCAGTACTTC.

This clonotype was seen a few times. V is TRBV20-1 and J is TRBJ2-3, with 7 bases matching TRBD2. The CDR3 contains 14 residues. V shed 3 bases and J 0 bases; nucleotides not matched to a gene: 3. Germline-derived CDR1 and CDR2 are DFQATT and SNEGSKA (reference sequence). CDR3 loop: CSARGGVSTDTQYF. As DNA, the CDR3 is TGCAGTGCTAGGGGGGGGGTTAGCACAGATACGCAGTATTTT.

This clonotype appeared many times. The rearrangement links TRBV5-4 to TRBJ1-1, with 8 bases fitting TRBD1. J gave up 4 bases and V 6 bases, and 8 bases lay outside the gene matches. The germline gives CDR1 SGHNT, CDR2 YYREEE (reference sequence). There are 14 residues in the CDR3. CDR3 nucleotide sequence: TGTGCCAGCACACTTCAGGGGGCGGGCACTGAAGCTTTCTTT. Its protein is CASTLQGAGTEAFF.